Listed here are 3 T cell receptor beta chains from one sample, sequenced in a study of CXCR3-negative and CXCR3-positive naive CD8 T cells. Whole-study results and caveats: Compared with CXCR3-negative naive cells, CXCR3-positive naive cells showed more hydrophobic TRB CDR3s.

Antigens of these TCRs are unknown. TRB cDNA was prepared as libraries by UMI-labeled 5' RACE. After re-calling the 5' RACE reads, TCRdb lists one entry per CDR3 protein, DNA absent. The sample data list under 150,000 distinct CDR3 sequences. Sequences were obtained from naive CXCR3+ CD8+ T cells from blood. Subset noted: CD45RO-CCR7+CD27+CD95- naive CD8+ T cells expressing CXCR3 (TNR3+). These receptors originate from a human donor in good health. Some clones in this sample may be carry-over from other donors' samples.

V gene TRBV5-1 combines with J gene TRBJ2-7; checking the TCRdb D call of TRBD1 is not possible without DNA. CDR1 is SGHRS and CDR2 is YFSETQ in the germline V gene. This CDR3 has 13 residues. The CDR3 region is CASCRDSDYEQYF.

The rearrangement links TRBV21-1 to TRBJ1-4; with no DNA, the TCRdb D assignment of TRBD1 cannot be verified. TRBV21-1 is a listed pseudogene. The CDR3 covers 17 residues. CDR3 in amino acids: CASSPGQGKSFNEKLFF.

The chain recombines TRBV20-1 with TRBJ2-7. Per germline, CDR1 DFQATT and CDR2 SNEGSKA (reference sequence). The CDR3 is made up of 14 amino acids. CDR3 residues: CSARDVDGYYEQYF.